This TCR beta chain was identified during a study of cytomegalovirus exposure and HLA in healthy donors (dated by TCRdb to the late 2010s). Background on the whole study: The 650 to 750 repertoires of the first cohort and the roughly 110 validation repertoires were produced on the same platform, according to a later analysis. High-throughput TCR immunosequencing, statistical association of individual TCRs with disease status, and machine learning were combined to predict cytomegalovirus infection status. The aim of the study was to test whether cataloging public T cell receptors could identify signatures of past pathogen exposure. Besides the first cohort of 500 to 700 subjects, a separate validation cohort made up of roughly 130 different subjects was used. Broad study findings and their caveats: A later analysis had no HLA typing for the validation cohort, so co-occurrence there was scored across all 110 or so repertoires. The study listed 150 to 200 TCR beta chains as associated with cytomegalovirus. In a later analysis, TCRs clustered in the first cohort were found to also tend to co-occur in the roughly 120 validation repertoires, with roughly 93% of cluster scores above 0. In both the original and validation cohorts, the classifier was reported to diagnose cytomegalovirus status with high specificity and sensitivity. In vitro tests confirmed that a few of the cytomegalovirus-associated TCR beta chains recognize cytomegalovirus antigens. The authors suggested that the approach could potentially be generalized to other disease states and immunological phenotypes. While some public TCRs were present in many individuals, most TCR sequences turned up only very rarely across donors.

V loses 2 bases, J loses 0 bases, and the germline ends lie 7 bases apart. Including the terminal cysteine and phenylalanine, the CDR3 comprises 14 residues. Only the CDR3 region is kept as DNA, spanning 42 bases read in frame from base 1. The germline V gene provides CDR1 MNHNS and CDR2 SASEGT. Libraries were constructed by the immunoSEQ multiplex PCR assay. For the original study's pipeline: To diagnose cytomegalovirus status from the catalog of TCR beta chain sequences, a statistical classification framework was built. TCRdb's version of the immuneACCESS table is confined to in-frame rearrangements and falls short of the full clone set. An unresolved V gene accounts for under half of the shortfall where checked; the remainder is of unknown origin. That table is the source of V, J and clone size, and D and trimming were worked out from the DNA. For this sample there are roughly 330,000 clones; approximately 86% appear just once. Of the sample, roughly 1.2% is held by the ten largest clones.

Regarding this clone: The antigen it binds to is not known. The record has no base qualities; no much larger clone is one base away.

The donors belonged to the validation cohort of over a hundred subjects, which was separate from the approximately 660-subject first cohort. The sequence came from a woman aged 25 to 39 in good health and CMV-seropositive. This chain joins TRBV6-1 to TRBJ1-1; no D gene call is confident. The sample comprised PBMCs. The DNA is as follows: TGTGCCAGCAGTGAAATTGTTATGAACACTGAAGCTTTCTTT. Translated, this gives CASSEIVMNTEAFF.